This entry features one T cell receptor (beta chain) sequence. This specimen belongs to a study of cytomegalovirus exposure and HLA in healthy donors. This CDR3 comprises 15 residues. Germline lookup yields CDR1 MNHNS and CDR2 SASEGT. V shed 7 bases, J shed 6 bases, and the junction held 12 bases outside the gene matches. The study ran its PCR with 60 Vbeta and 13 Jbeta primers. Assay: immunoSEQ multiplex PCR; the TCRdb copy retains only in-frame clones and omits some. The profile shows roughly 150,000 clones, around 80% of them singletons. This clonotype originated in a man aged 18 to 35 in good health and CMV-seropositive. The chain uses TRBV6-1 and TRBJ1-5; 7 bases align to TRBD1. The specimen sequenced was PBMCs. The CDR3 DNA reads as TGTGCCAGCACTCCATGGACAGGAGGAAGTCAGCCCCAGCATTTT. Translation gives CASTPWTGGSQPQHF.